This T cell receptor beta chain was profiled in a study of cytomegalovirus exposure and HLA in healthy donors. General study results and limits: One variant, a missense change in DCLRE1C, was linked in a later analysis to TCR beta V- and J-gene trimming. The sole available immune exposure information was CMV serostatus. When the data were analyzed later, several of the most significant clusters appeared to be linked to common viral pathogens.

Between the trimmed V and J ends, which lost 1 base and 5 bases, there was a span of 18 bases. Germline loops: CDR1 LNHNV, CDR2 YYDKDF (reference sequence). This CDR3 contains 17 residues. Primers included in the PCR were 60 Vbeta and 13 Jbeta primers. As processed by the authors: In a later analysis, 8.5 million to 14 million of about 80 million unique beta chains occurred in at least two donors. Profiling relied on immunoSEQ multiplex PCR, and the TCRdb table lists in-frame clones only, not all of them. The D gene and trimming were derived from the DNA, and the V and J assignments and clone size from that table. The data hold 250,000 to 300,000 clones, with 85% to 95% observed a single time. As regards this clone: Its antigen is still unknown.

This sequence originates from a girl aged 2-10 years in good health and CMV-seronegative. The chain joins TRBV15 to TRBJ2-1; TRBD2 might be the D (6 bases). Input material: PBMCs. This CDR3 reads CATSRGESSVRNNEQFF. CDR3 DNA sequence: TGTGCCACCAGCAGAGGGGAGTCTAGCGTCAGAAACAATGAGCAGTTCTTC.